The clone carrying this T cell receptor (beta chain) showed up just a few times. No antigen is known for it. The data were produced by immunoSEQ multiplex PCR, yet TCRdb's version contains in-frame clones alone and is incomplete. The sample yields approximately 57,000 clones, under 85% seen once. This specimen comes from a study of OX40 agonist ivuxolimab in advanced cancers. Study summary: Hepatocellular carcinoma, melanoma, renal cell or head and neck cancer occurred in dose-escalation patients. Previous treatment with anti-PD-1, anti-PD-L1 or anti-CTLA-4 therapy was allowed; 40% had received some. Regarding the study as a whole: More expanded clones were seen, on average, in CD8+ T cells than in CD4+.

The sample in question was CD4+ or CD8+ T cells sorted from blood, obtained in a trial of the OX40 agonist ivuxolimab. This receptor was obtained from an adult with an advanced solid tumor such as melanoma, head and neck, liver or kidney cancer.

The CDR3 here is CASSLAREGSYNEQFF. The CDR3 nucleotides read TGCGCCAGCAGCTTGGCGCGGGAGGGGTCCTACAATGAGCAGTTCTTC. This chain uses TRBV5-1 with TRBJ2-1, with TRBD2 identical over 9 bases. The CDR3 sequence is 16 residues long. In germline, CDR1 is SGHRS, CDR2 YFSETQ. The ends lost 0 bases at V and 1 base at J; junction bases unmatched: 2.